Listed below are T cell receptor beta chains from one sample, sequenced in a study of T cells in Graves' hyperthyroidism and ophthalmopathy. Each CDR3 protein gets one entry after TCRdb re-called the multiplex PCR reads with MiXCR. This table has under 300,000 distinct CDR3 sequences, approximately 23% appearing once. Specimen: blood. The receptor source for this set is a man aged 25 to 40 with Graves' ophthalmopathy. Both conserved end residues are part of each CDR3. A D gene is named only where the DNA matches it firmly. Only part of the rows carry a size: once, few, many, or a class if the clone is expanded.

d_gene	v_gene	abundance	j_gene	CDR3nt	CDR3aa
.	TRBV29-1	few	TRBJ2-1	TGCAGCGCCGTTCGGTCTCCCGGCGCGGGCGATGAGCAGTTCTTC	CSAVRSPGAGDEQFF
.	TRBV7-6	few	TRBJ2-3	TGTGCCAGCAGCTTAGAAGCCTCGACCGTTGCGAGTACGCAGTATTTT	CASSLEASTVASTQYF
TRBD1	TRBV30	many	TRBJ2-5	TGTGCCTGGGCCCTGGACAGGCGGGAGACCCAGTACTTC	CAWALDRRETQYF
.	TRBV5-6	many	TRBJ2-5	TGTGCCAGCAGCTTGGGGGCAGGGGTAAAGACCCAGTACTTC	CASSLGAGVKTQYF
.	TRBV20-1	many	TRBJ1-2	TGCAGTGCTAGAGAAACGGGGCAAAGGGGCTACACCTTC	CSARETGQRGYTF
TRBD2	TRBV2	.	TRBJ2-3	TGTGCCAGCAGTGGGACTAGCGGGAGAGTGGCAGATACGCAGTATTTT	CASSGTSGRVADTQYF
.	TRBV18	.	TRBJ1-2	TGTGCCAGCTCCCAAGACAGGACCCCCCGTGGCTACACCTTC	CASSQDRTPRGYTF
TRBD2	TRBV4-1	.	TRBJ2-7	TGCGCCAGCAGCCAAGCAACTAGCGGGACCTACGAGCAGTACTTC	CASSQATSGTYEQYF
TRBD1	TRBV9	.	TRBJ1-1	TGTGCCAGCAGCGCAAACAGGGGTACCGAGAGAACTGAAGCTTTCTTT	CASSANRGTERTEAFF
.	TRBV18	many	TRBJ2-7	TGTGCCAGCTCACCCCGGACCACCTACGAGCAGTACTTC	CASSPRTTYEQYF
.	TRBV7-2	.	TRBJ1-5	TGTGCCAGCAGCCCCCCGCCCCGGACGAGCAATCAGCCCCAGCATTTT	CASSPPPRTSNQPQHF
.	TRBV20-1	few	TRBJ2-2	TGCAGTGCTACGAAGAGGGAAACCGGGGAGCTGTTTTTT	CSATKRETGELFF
TRBD2	TRBV29-1	few	TRBJ2-7	TGCAGCGTTGTCCTAGCGGGAGGGCAGTACGAGCAGTACTTC	CSVVLAGGQYEQYF
.	TRBV7-3	many	TRBJ2-3	TGTGCCAGCAGCCCAGGACAAGGGGGGGATACGCAGTATTTT	CASSPGQGGDTQYF
.	TRBV7-9	once	TRBJ1-1	TGTGCCAGCAGCTTAGAAACATCTGAGGCTTTCTTT	CASSLETSEAFF
.	TRBV4-1	.	TRBJ2-7	TGCGCCAGCAGCCAAGATTGGCGGGATCCATCGAGCTCGTACGAGCAGTACTTC	CASSQDWRDPSSSYEQYF
.	TRBV11-1	many	TRBJ2-3	TGTGCCAGCAGCTTGAGGTCGACCACAGATACGCAGTATTTT	CASSLRSTTDTQYF
.	TRBV2	few	TRBJ2-2	TGTGCCAGCAGTTTACAGTCCGGGGAGCTGTTTTTT	CASSLQSGELFF
TRBD1	TRBV7-8	.	TRBJ2-2	TGTGCCAGCAGCGTGGACAGGGGGGTCACCGGGGAGCTGTTTTTT	CASSVDRGVTGELFF
TRBD1	TRBV12-3/TRBV12-4	many	TRBJ1-1	TGTGCCAGCAGTCCCCAAGGGGACAGGGGAGCTTTCTTT	CASSPQGDRGAFF
TRBD2	TRBV11-1	.	TRBJ2-4	TGTGCCAGCAGCTTGCTAGCGGGAGTAGCCAAAAACATTCAGTACTTC	CASSLLAGVAKNIQYF
TRBD2	TRBV2	.	TRBJ2-5	TGTGCCAGCAGATACGGGGCGGGGGAGGAGACCCAGTACTTC	CASRYGAGEETQYF
TRBD1	TRBV29-1	few	TRBJ1-2	TGCAGCGTTATGGAGAAAACTGACAGGGGGTCCTATGGCTACACCTTC	CSVMEKTDRGSYGYTF
.	TRBV5-1	many	TRBJ2-1	TGCGCCAGCAGCTTGGTGCGCAATGAGCAGTTCTTC	CASSLVRNEQFF
.	TRBV6-5	many	TRBJ2-1	TGTGCCAGCAGTTACTATCAGGGGACTGAGCAGTTCTTC	CASSYYQGTEQFF
TRBD2	TRBV12-3/TRBV12-4	.	TRBJ2-4	TGTGCCAGCAGTGGGGGGGGTAGAAACATTCAGTACTTC	CASSGGGRNIQYF
TRBD2	TRBV20-1	.	TRBJ2-1	TGCAGTGCTAGGGGGCTAGCGGGAGTTGGGCAGTTCTTC	CSARGLAGVGQFF
TRBD2	TRBV2	few	TRBJ2-2	TGTGCCAGCTGTCCCCGGGAGGGGCCCGGGGAGCTGTTTTTT	CASCPREGPGELFF
TRBD1	TRBV4-1	many	TRBJ2-7	TGCGCCAGCAGCCTTGACGGGACAGGGTCCTACGAGCAGTACTTC	CASSLDGTGSYEQYF
TRBD1	TRBV7-9	many	TRBJ1-1	TGTGCCAGCAGCACCCGGACAGGGTACGAGGGCACTGAAGCTTTCTTT	CASSTRTGYEGTEAFF
.	TRBV2	.	TRBJ2-3	TGTGCCAGCATAATGTATACCCCTCCTAGCACAGATACGCAGTATTTT	CASIMYTPPSTDTQYF
.	TRBV24-1	.	TRBJ2-1	TGTGCCACCAGTGACCGGCCCTCCGCCTACAATGAGCAGTTCTTC	CATSDRPSAYNEQFF
TRBD1	TRBV7-9	.	TRBJ1-2	TGTGCCAGCACTATCGGGACAGGGGGCTATGGCTACACCTTC	CASTIGTGGYGYTF
TRBD2	TRBV11-2	many	TRBJ2-7	TGTGCCAGCAGCCGACTAGCGGTGACCTACGAGCAGTACTTC	CASSRLAVTYEQYF
.	TRBV3-1	many	TRBJ2-7	TGTGCCAGCAGCCACACCCCCCGAGCGGGGCAGTACTTC	CASSHTPRAGQYF
TRBD2	TRBV7-9	.	TRBJ2-7	TGTGCCAGCAGCTTCTTGACTAGCGGGCCCTACGAGCAGTACTTC	CASSFLTSGPYEQYF